These 14 T cell receptor beta chains share one sample of origin, sequenced in a study of cytomegalovirus exposure and HLA in healthy donors. Researchers ran the PCR with 60 Vbeta and 13 Jbeta primers. This table comes from immunoSEQ multiplex PCR, and its TCRdb copy is limited to in-frame clones, with some not included. Of under 200,000 clones in the sample, more than 60% are singletons; the top ten hold roughly 8.2%. The sequenced material came from PBMCs. These receptors were collected from a woman between 40 and 55 years old in good health and CMV-seropositive.

The chain couples TRBV5-1 to TRBJ1-2; D unclear. Germline assignment: CDR1 SGHRS and CDR2 YFSETQ. CDR3 length: 12 amino acids. With 4 bases removed from V and 2 bases from J, the gap between germline ends came to 6 bases. The DNA for the CDR3 is TGCGCCAGCAGCGGCGGGAACTATGGCTACACCTTC. Protein: CASSGGNYGYTF.

This chain uses TRBV19 with TRBJ2-3, with 7 bases that match TRBD2. Germline V gene sequence: CDR1 LNHDA, CDR2 SQIVND (reference sequence). The CDR3 spans 16 residues. V dropped 6 bases and J dropped 2; count of bases not matched to a gene: 11. CDR3 sequence (DNA): TGTGCCAGTAGCCCCGCGGGGGAGCGGGACACAGATACGCAGTATTTT. Translating it yields CASSPAGERDTDTQYF.

This rearrangement joins TRBV6-5 to TRBJ2-3; D call uncertain. Germline V gene sequence: CDR1 MNHEY, CDR2 SVGAGI. V lost 6 bases to trimming and J lost 5 bases, with 15 bases between them. This CDR3 region has 14 residues. In nucleotides, the CDR3 is TGTGCCAGCAGCCCTAGACCCTACGGAGATACGCAGTATTTT. This encodes CASSPRPYGDTQYF.

J is TRBJ1-3 and V is TRBV27; 7 bases align to TRBD1. J lost 2 bases, V lost 4 bases, and 5 bases had no gene match. Germline V CDR1 and CDR2: MNHEY, SMNVEV (reference sequence). The CDR3 extends over 15 amino acids. The CDR3 protein is CASSSPGQTGNTIYF. CDR3 coding DNA: TGTGCCAGCAGTTCTCCGGGACAGACTGGAAACACCATATATTTT.

This chain connects TRBV10-2 to TRBJ1-1, with TRBD1 matching 7 bases. The ends lost 2 bases at V and 4 bases at J; junction bases unmatched: 1. This CDR3 contains 13 residues. CDR1 and CDR2 (germline): WSHSY, SAAADI. The CDR3 loop reads CASSEQGGTEAFF. The DNA of the CDR3 is TGCGCCAGCAGTGAGCAGGGGGGCACTGAAGCTTTCTTT.

The chain combines TRBV2 with TRBJ2-1; 8 bases are a match to TRBD1. Trimming removed 5 bases from V and 2 bases from J; junction bases left unmatched: 5. Germline V gives CDR1 SNHLY, CDR2 FYNNEI. This CDR3 is built from 15 residues. DNA of the CDR3: TGTGCCAGCAGTTCCGGGACAGGAGCCTACAATGAGCAGTTCTTC. Its protein product is CASSSGTGAYNEQFF.

Here the CDR3 reads CASSPNLGSAYEQYF. CDR3 coding DNA: TGTGCCAGCAGCCCAAACCTAGGTTCCGCCTACGAGCAGTACTTC. The chain couples TRBV28 to TRBJ2-7; no clear D. Trimming took off 6 bases at V and 2 bases at J, with 17 bases between the two ends. CDR1 is MDHEN, CDR2 SYDVKM, per germline. The CDR3 is made up of 15 amino acids.

This clone turned up a few times. A read error may produce the germline difference seen at one junction end. This chain joins TRBV7-9 and TRBJ2-2, with 9 nucleotides matching TRBD1. Germline CDR1 reads SEHNR; CDR2 reads FQNEAQ (reference sequence). This CDR3 region has 16 residues. CDR3 residues: CSSSLRTGANTGELFF. The DNA of the CDR3 is TGTTCCAGCAGCCTCAGGACAGGGGCGAACACCGGGGAGCTGTTTTTT.

The chain carries TRBV7-8 and TRBJ2-3, with 12 positions matching TRBD2. From germline, CDR1 is SGHVS and CDR2 FQNEAQ. There are 15 residues in the CDR3. V shed 3 bases and J 5 bases; nucleotides not matched to a gene: 3. The CDR3 DNA is TGTGCCAGCAGCTTCCGACTAGCGGGAGTAGATACGCAGTATTTT. It translates to CASSFRLAGVDTQYF.

The chain carries TRBV11-3 and TRBJ1-1; tentative D call: TRBD1 (5 bases). From germline, CDR1 is SGHNT and CDR2 YENEEA. With 5 bases removed from V and 7 bases from J, the gap between germline ends came to 14 bases. The CDR3 length is 13 residues. CDR3 in amino acids: CASSGNRPNEAFF. The CDR3 DNA follows: TGTGCCAGCAGCGGAAACAGGCCTAATGAAGCTTTCTTT. Supplemented by reference TRBV11-3 and TRBJ1-1, the full variable domain reads EAGVVQSPRYKIIEKKQPVAFWCNPISGHNTLYWYLQNLGQGPELLIRYENEEAVDDSQLPKDRFSAERLKGVDSTLKIQPAELGDSAVYLCASSGNRPNEAFFGQGTRLTVV.

V usage is TRBV2 and J usage is TRBJ2-7; 9 bases match TRBD1. This CDR3 has 16 residues. The V and J ends lost 7 bases and 3 bases, in that order; junction bases with no gene match: 13. Germline V gene lookup returns CDR1 SNHLY and CDR2 FYNNEI. The CDR3 bases are TGTGCCAGCATCCCCTATGCCGGGACAGGGAACTACGAGCAGTACTTC. This sequence encodes CASIPYAGTGNYEQYF.

The V gene is TRBV5-6, the J gene TRBJ2-1, with 14 bases identical to TRBD2. With V trimmed by 4 bases and J by 2 bases, 11 bases remained unmatched. The germline V gene encodes CDR1 SGHDT and CDR2 YYEEEE. The CDR3 extends over 19 amino acids. Here the CDR3 DNA reads TGTGCCAGCAGCGCGGAGTGGACTAGCGGGAGGTTGGCCTACAATGAGCAGTTCTTC. It translates to CASSAEWTSGRLAYNEQFF.

The chain carries TRBV29-1 and TRBJ1-2; 7 nucleotides align to TRBD1. This CDR3 is built from 14 residues. Per the germline V gene, CDR1 is SQVTM and CDR2 is ANQGSEA. The V gene end was trimmed by 4 bases and the J gene end by 5 bases; junction bases not matched to a gene: 10. CDR3 sequence reads: CSVVGAGGGYGYTF. In nucleotides, the CDR3 is TGCAGCGTTGTGGGGGCAGGGGGTGGTTATGGCTACACCTTC.

This chain joins TRBV27 and TRBJ2-6; the match to TRBD1 covers 8 bases. V gave up 3 bases and J gave up 0 bases; unmatched junction bases: 4. This CDR3 is built from 17 residues. Germline V gene lookup returns CDR1 MNHEY and CDR2 SMNVEV (reference sequence). The CDR3 reads CASSFRGPHSGANVLTF. For the CDR3, the DNA is TGTGCCAGCAGTTTCAGGGGGCCACACTCTGGGGCCAACGTCCTGACTTTC.